Detailed here is one TCR beta chain. The antigen is undetermined. This CDR3 has 14 residues. The ends lost 5 bases at V and 6 bases at J; junction bases unmatched: 7. CDR1 is SEHNR and CDR2 is FQNEAQ in the germline V gene (reference sequence). The data derive from a study of blood T cells in healthy people across ages. General study points: Naive T cell percentage showed a strong correlation with the diversity of TCR beta. PBMC samples, being unsorted, prevented any conclusive comparison of naive and antigen-experienced cells.

Using a J-beta primer mix together with a sample-barcoded 5' primer, a second PCR was run for roughly 6 to 12 cycles. Using its own MiXCR run on the 5' RACE reads, TCRdb lists one record per CDR3 protein. The profile shows 800,000 to 1,000,000 distinct CDR3 sequences, roughly 48% of them singletons. Sequencing was done on a sample of blood. The V gene is TRBV7-9, the J gene TRBJ1-5, with 7 bases identical to TRBD1. The TCR comes from a man aged 25-45 years in good health. DNA of the CDR3: TGTGCCAGCAGCCTGGACAGGCAACCTCAGCCCCAGCATTTT. It codes for CASSLDRQPQPQHF.